Detailed here is one T cell receptor (beta chain). What it binds is not known. The sample belongs to a study of CD4 T cells in relation to SARS-CoV-2 and coronaviruses. Study-level background: PBMCs were cultured with antigen for approximately nine days before TCR beta sequencing.

The CDR3 is 13 residues long. Trimming left V 5 bases short and J 3 bases short, with 10 bases between. Unexposed donor CD4+ T cells date from 2011-2018, before the COVID-19 pandemic. Isolation of CD4+ T cells took place after approximately 10 days in culture. TCRdb's table, derived via immunoSEQ multiplex PCR, lists solely in-frame clones and lacks some. This table has tens of thousands of clones, approximately 76% appearing once. Sequenced material: CD4+ T cells from PBMCs, cultured in vitro. The chain is built from TRBV12-3 or TRBV12-4 and TRBJ2-5; D may be TRBD1 (6 bases). This receptor was identified in a human donor in good health. CDR3 coding DNA: TGTGCCAGCAGTACGTGGACAGAAGAGACCCAGTACTTC. Its translation is CASSTWTEETQYF.